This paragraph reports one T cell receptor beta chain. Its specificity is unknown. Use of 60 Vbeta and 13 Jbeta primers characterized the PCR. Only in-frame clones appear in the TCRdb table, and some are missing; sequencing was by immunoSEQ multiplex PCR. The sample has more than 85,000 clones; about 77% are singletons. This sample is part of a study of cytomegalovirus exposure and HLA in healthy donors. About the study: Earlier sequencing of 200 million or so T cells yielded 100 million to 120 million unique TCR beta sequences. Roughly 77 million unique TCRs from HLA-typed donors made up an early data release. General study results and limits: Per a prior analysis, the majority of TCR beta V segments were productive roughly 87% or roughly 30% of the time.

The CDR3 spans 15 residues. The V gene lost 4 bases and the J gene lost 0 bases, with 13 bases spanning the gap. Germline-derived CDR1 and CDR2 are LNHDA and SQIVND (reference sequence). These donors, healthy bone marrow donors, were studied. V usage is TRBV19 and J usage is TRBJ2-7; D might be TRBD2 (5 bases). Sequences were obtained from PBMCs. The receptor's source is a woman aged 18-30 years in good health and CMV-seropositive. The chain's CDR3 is CASSTAGTSSYEQYF. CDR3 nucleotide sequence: TGTGCCAGTAGTACCGCGGGCACATCCTCCTACGAGCAGTACTTC.